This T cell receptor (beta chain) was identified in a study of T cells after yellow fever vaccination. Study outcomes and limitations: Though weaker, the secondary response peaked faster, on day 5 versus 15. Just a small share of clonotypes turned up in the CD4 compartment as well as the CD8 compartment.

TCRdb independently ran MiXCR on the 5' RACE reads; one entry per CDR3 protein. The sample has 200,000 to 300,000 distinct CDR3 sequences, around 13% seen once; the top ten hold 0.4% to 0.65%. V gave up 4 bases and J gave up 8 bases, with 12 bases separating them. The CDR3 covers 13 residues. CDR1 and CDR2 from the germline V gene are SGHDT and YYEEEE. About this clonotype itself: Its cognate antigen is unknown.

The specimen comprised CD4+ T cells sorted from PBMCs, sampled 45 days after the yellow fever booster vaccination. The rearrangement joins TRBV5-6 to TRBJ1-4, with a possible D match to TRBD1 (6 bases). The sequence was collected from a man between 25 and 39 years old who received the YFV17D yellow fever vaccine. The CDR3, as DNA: TGTGCCAGCAGCACCAGGGGCGAGGAAAAACTGTTTTTT. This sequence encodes CASSTRGEEKLFF.